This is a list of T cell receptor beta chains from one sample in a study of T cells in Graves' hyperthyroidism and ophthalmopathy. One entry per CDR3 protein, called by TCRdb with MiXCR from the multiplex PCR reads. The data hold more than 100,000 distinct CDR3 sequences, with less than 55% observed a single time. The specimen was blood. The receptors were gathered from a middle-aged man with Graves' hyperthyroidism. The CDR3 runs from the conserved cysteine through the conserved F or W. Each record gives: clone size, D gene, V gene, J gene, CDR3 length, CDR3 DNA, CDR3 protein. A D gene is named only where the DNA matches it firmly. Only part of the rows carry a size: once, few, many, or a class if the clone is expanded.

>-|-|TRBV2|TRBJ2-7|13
TGTACCAGCAGAGCAGGGGTTTGGCACGAGCAGTACTTC
CTSRAGVWHEQYF
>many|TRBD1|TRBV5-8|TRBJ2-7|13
TGTGCCAGCAGCTCGACACAGGGGTACGAGCAGTACTTC
CASSSTQGYEQYF
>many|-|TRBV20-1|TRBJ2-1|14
TGCAGTGCTAGTCCTCCGCCTGGGGGCGATGAGCAGTTCTTC
CSASPPPGGDEQFF
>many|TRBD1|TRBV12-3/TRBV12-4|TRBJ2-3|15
TGTGCCAGCAGTTTCGACAGGGGGCCCACAGATACGCAGTATTTT
CASSFDRGPTDTQYF
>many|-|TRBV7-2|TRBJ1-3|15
TGTGCCAGCAGCCCACCGGGTCTCTCTGGAAACACCATATATTTT
CASSPPGLSGNTIYF
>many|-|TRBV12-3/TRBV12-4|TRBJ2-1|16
TGTGCCAGCAGTTTAAAGTTCGGTGCAGGAGACAATGAGCAGTTCTTC
CASSLKFGAGDNEQFF
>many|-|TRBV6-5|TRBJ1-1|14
TGTGCCAGCAGCCCCAGCCCGGCAGTCACTGAAGCTTTCTTT
CASSPSPAVTEAFF
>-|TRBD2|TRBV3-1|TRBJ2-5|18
TGTGCCAGCAGCCAAGGGGGGTCTAGCGGGGGCCTCCGGGAGACCCAGTACTTC
CASSQGGSSGGLRETQYF
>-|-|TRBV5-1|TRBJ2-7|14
TGCGCCAGCCGAACAGGGGGGGAACCCTACGAGCAGTACTTC
CASRTGGEPYEQYF
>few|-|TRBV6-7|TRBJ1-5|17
TGTGCCAGCAGTTTACGGCCCTTAATAAGAGGCAATCAGCCCCAGCATTTT
CASSLRPLIRGNQPQHF
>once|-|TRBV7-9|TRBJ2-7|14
TGTGCCAACAGCTTCCGCGGTCGCTCCTACGGGCAGTACTTC
CANSFRGRSYGQYF
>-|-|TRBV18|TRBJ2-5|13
TGTGCCAGCTCACCGGGAACTTTGGAGACCCAGTACTTC
CASSPGTLETQYF
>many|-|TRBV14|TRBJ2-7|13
TGTGCCAGCAGCCAAGTTGTCTCCTACGAGCAGTACTTC
CASSQVVSYEQYF
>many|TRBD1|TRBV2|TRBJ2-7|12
TGTGCCAGCAGTAAACAGGGGTACGAGCAGTACTTC
CASSKQGYEQYF
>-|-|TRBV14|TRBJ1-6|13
TGTCTCAGCAGCCCGAGAGGAAATTCACCCCTCCACTTT
CLSSPRGNSPLHF
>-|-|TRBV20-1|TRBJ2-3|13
TGCAGTGCCAAGTGGACGGATTACAATGAGCAGTATTTT
CSAKWTDYNEQYF
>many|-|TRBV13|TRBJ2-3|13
TGTGCCAGCAGCTTGGGGGAGACAGATACGCAGTATTTT
CASSLGETDTQYF
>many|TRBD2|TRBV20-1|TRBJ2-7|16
TGCAGTGCTAGGCCGGGACTAGCGGCCCTCTGGGACGAGCAGTACTTC
CSARPGLAALWDEQYF
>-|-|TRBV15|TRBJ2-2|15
TGTGCCACCAGCAGAGATCCGCAGGATACCGGGGAGCTGTTTTTT
CATSRDPQDTGELFF
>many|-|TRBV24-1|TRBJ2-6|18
TGTGCCACCAGTGACTTAGGTAGGGAGAGGTCTGGGGCCAACGTCCTGACTTTC
CATSDLGRERSGANVLTF
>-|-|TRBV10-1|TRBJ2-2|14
TGTGCCTGGAGTGGGGGTCTGAACACCGGGGAGCTGTTTTTT
CAWSGGLNTGELFF
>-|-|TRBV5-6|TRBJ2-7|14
TGTGCCTGGAGTGTAAAGGGCAACTCCTACGAGCAGTACTTC
CAWSVKGNSYEQYF
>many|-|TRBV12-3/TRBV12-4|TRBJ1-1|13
TGTGCCAGCAGTCTCCCCTGGGGAGTTGAAGCTTTCTTT
CASSLPWGVEAFF
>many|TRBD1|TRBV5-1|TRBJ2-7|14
TGCGCCAGCAGCTTGGGACAGGGGTACCACGAGCAGTACTTC
CASSLGQGYHEQYF
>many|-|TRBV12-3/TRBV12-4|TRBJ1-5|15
TGTGCCAGCAGTTTAGATCGGGTTAGCAATCAGCCCCAGCATTTT
CASSLDRVSNQPQHF
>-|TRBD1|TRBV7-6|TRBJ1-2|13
TGTGCCAGCAGCTCCGGACAGGGGGGCGGCTACACCTTC
CASSSGQGGGYTF
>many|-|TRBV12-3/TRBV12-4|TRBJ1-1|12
TGTGCCAGCAGCTTATGGGGGACTGAAGCTTTCTTT
CASSLWGTEAFF
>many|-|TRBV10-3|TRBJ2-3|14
TGTGCCATCAGCGATAGCGGAGGCACAGATACGCAGTATTTT
CAISDSGGTDTQYF
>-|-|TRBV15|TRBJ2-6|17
TGTGCCACCAGCAGACCAGATCGGAGCTCTGGGGCCAACGTCCTGACTTTC
CATSRPDRSSGANVLTF
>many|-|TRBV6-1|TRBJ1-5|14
TGTGCCAGCAGTGAAGGAACGATCGGACAGCCCCAGCATTTT
CASSEGTIGQPQHF
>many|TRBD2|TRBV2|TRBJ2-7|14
TGTGCCAGCAGTGAAGAGCGGGGAGCCAGCGAGCAGTACTTC
CASSEERGASEQYF
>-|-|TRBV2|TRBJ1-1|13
TGTGCCAGAGACGAGAGGGTCTACTTTGAAGCTTTCTTT
CARDERVYFEAFF
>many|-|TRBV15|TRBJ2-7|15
TGTGCCACCAGCAGAGCTCAGGTAGGGGCTAGCGAGCAGTACTTC
CATSRAQVGASEQYF
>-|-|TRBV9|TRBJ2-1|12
TGTGCCAGCAGCGTAGATGGGGATGAGCAGTTCTTC
CASSVDGDEQFF
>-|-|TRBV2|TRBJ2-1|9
TGTGCCAGCAGCGCAATGAGGGGCTTT
CASSAMRGF
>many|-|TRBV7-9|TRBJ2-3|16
TGTGCCAGCAGCATTCAGGGCGTGTCCCCCGCAGATACGCAGTATTTT
CASSIQGVSPADTQYF
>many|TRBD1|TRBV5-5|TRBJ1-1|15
TGTGCCAGCAGCTCCCGGACAGGGAAGGACACTGAAGCTTTCTTT
CASSSRTGKDTEAFF
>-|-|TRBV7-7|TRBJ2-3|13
TGTGCTAAAGCCTGGTCTAGCACAGATACGCAGTATTTT
CAKAWSSTDTQYF
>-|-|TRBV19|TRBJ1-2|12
TGTGCCAGTAGTATCGGCCTCTCTGGAAACACCTTC
CASSIGLSGNTF
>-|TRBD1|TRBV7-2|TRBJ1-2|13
TGTGCCAGCAGCTGGACAGGGGGGGATGGCTACACCTTC
CASSWTGGDGYTF
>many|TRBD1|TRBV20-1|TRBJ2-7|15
TGCAGTGCTAGAGATGGAGGGACAGGGCATGGCGAGCAGTACTTC
CSARDGGTGHGEQYF
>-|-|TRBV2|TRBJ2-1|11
TGTGCCAGCAGTCTAGACAGGGAGCAGTTCTTC
CASSLDREQFF
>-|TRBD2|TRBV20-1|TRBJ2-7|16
TGCAGTGCTAGACCTACTAGCGGGGGGGACACCGGGGAGCAGTACTTC
CSARPTSGGDTGEQYF
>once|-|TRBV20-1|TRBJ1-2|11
TGCAGTGTGGGGGACAACTATGGCTACACCTTC
CSVGDNYGYTF
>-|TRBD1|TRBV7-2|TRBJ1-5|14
TGTGCCAGCAGCTTAGTGGGGACAGCTCAGCCCCAGCATTTT
CASSLVGTAQPQHF
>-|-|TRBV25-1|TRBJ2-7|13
TGTGCCAGCAGTGATTGGGGGCCCTACGAGCAGTACTTC
CASSDWGPYEQYF
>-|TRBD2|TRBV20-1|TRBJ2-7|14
TGCAGTGCTAGACTAGCGGGAGCAGGGTACGAGCAGTACTTC
CSARLAGAGYEQYF
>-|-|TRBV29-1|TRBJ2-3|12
TGCAGCGCACAGGGTAGCACAGATACGCAGTATTTT
CSAQGSTDTQYF
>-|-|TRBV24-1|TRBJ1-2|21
TGTGCCACCAGTGTCCCTTTTAGAGTGGCTATATTCTTATGTGCTAACTATGGCTACACCTTC
CATSVPFRVAIFLCANYGYTF
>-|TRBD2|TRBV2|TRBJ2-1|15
TGTGCCAGCTCTCGGGACCGCGGGAGGGGGGGTGAGCAGTTCTTC
CASSRDRGRGGEQFF
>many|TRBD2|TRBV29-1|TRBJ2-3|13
TGCAGCACTGAGCGGGGGAGTCCAGATACGCAGTATTTT
CSTERGSPDTQYF
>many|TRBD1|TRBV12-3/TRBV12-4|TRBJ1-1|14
TGTGCCAGCAGTTTACAGGACGTCAGGGGGAGGGCTTTCTTT
CASSLQDVRGRAFF
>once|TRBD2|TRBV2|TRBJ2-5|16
TGTGCCAGCAGCTCGACTAGCGGGGAAGGGCAAGAGACCCAGTACTTC
CASSSTSGEGQETQYF
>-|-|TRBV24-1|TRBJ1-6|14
TGTGCCACCAGTACCACGACTCGGAGTTCACCCCTCCACTTT
CATSTTTRSSPLHF
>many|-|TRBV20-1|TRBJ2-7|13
TGCAGTGCTAGAGATCTCCATGCCAGGGAGCAGTACTTC
CSARDLHAREQYF